Shown below are 17 T cell receptor beta chains from a single sample sequenced in a study of T-cell reconstitution after alpha-beta-depleted transplantation in children. As it was prepared, the TCRbeta library received unique molecular identifiers. MiXCR, run by TCRdb on the PCR reads, gives a single entry per CDR3 protein. There are some 300,000 distinct CDR3 sequences in the sample; over 9% occur only once, and 2% to 3% lies in the top ten. The sample consisted of PBMCs from the stem cell graft donor, taken from the stem cell graft. The receptors derive from a human donor who donated a stem cell graft to a child with acute lymphoblastic leukemia.

V gene TRBV10-3 combines with J gene TRBJ2-7, with TRBD1 as a possible D gene (5 bases). The CDR3 runs to 13 residues. Germline-derived CDR1 and CDR2 are ENHRY and SYGVKD. V lost 5 bases to trimming and J lost 5 bases, with 13 bases between them. The CDR3 nucleotides are TGTGCCATCAGTCCAGGGTCCGTCAACGAGCAGTACTTC. Translating gives CAISPGSVNEQYF.

There are many counts of this clonotype. The CDR3 DNA sequence: TGTGCCAGCAGCTTTGGACAGGGCGGGAACCAGCCCCAGCATTTT. Amino acid sequence: CASSFGQGGNQPQHF. J is TRBJ1-5 and V is TRBV7-2; TRBD1 aligns across 8 bases. The trim removed 3 bases at V and 7 bases at J, leaving 8 bases unmatched. Germline CDR1 SGHTA, CDR2 FQGNSA. The CDR3 has 15 amino acids.

The gene calls are TRBV24-1 and TRBJ2-1; 12 nucleotides agree with TRBD2. Per germline, CDR1 KGHDR and CDR2 SFDVKD. The CDR3 has 17 amino acids. Unmatched junction bases numbered 10, after V lost 2 bases and J lost 9 bases. CDR3 sequence: CATSDWSLAGGPGEQFF. The CDR3 bases are TGTGCCACCAGTGATTGGTCCCTAGCGGGAGGGCCAGGTGAGCAGTTCTTC.

The chain carries TRBV7-2 and TRBJ2-5; D not certain. CDR1 is SGHTA, CDR2 FQGNSA, per germline. This CDR3 has 12 residues. The V end was cut by 0 bases, the J end by 10 bases, with 9 bases between. The DNA of the CDR3 is TGTGCCAGCAGCTTAGCTTTAACCTACCAGTACTTC. It encodes CASSLALTYQYF.

The rearrangement links TRBV7-2 to TRBJ1-5; 7 nucleotides agree with TRBD1. V was clipped by 3 bases and J by 4 bases; unmatched bases: 6. CDR3 length: 15 residues. The germline CDR1 and CDR2 sequences are SGHTA and FQGNSA. The CDR3: CASSLTGIVNQPQHF. CDR3 nucleotide sequence: TGTGCCAGCAGCTTGACAGGGATAGTAAATCAGCCCCAGCATTTT. Using reference TRBV7-2 and TRBJ1-5 for the parts outside the CDR3, the full variable domain is GAGVSQSPSNKVTEKGKDVELRCDPISGHTALYWYRQSLGQGLEFLIYFQGNSAPDKSGLPSDRFSAERTGGSVSTLTIQRTQQEDSAVYLCASSLTGIVNQPQHFGDGTRLSIL.

This rearrangement joins TRBV20-1 to TRBJ2-3; 8 positions agree with TRBD2. Germline-derived CDR1 and CDR2 are DFQATT and SNEGSKA (reference sequence). Germline trimming cut 0 bases from V and 0 bases from J; bases unmatched to any gene: 2. The length of the CDR3 is 15 residues. In DNA, the CDR3 is TGCAGTGCTAGAGATAGCGGGGACAGCACAGATACGCAGTATTTT. It encodes CSARDSGDSTDTQYF.

The J gene is TRBJ2-2, the V gene TRBV6-2 or TRBV6-3, with a weak D call TRBD1 (5 bases). The V and J ends lost 5 bases and 0 bases respectively, with 10 bases between them. Germline V gene sequence: CDR1 MNHEY, CDR2 SVGEGT. This CDR3 is built from 15 residues. This chain's CDR3 is CASSTKTANTGELFF. CDR3 DNA: TGTGCCAGCAGTACAAAGACAGCGAACACCGGGGAGCTGTTTTTT.

The J gene is TRBJ2-5, the V gene TRBV7-4; the D call may be TRBD1 or TRBD2 (5 bases each). Per germline, CDR1 SGHVT and CDR2 SQSDAQ. Trimming pared 5 bases from V and 3 bases from J, leaving 19 bases between. The length of the CDR3 is 16 residues. The CDR3 DNA is TGTGCCAGCAGCCGATGGGAGCGCTTGGGGGAAGAGACCCAGTACTTC. It codes for CASSRWERLGEETQYF. Filled out from reference TRBV7-4 and TRBJ2-5, the complete variable domain reads GAGVSQSPRYKVAKRGRDVALRCDSISGHVTLYWYRQTLGQGSEVLTYSQSDAQRDKSGRPSGRFSAERPERSVSTLKIQRTEQGDSAVYLCASSRWERLGEETQYFGPGTRLLVL.

This clonotype has at least ten counts. This chain joins TRBV12-3 or TRBV12-4 and TRBJ2-2; D unclear. The CDR3 is 16 amino acids. V lost 1 base and J lost 1, with 10 bases in between. CDR3 loop: CASSLGFGLNTGELFF. DNA for the CDR3: TGTGCCAGCAGTTTAGGTTTCGGATTGAACACCGGGGAGCTGTTTTTT.

This clonotype was seen at least ten times. This chain links TRBV20-1 with TRBJ2-3, with 11 bases matching TRBD2. The junction had 13 bases not matched to a gene; V was cut back by 0 bases and J by 5 bases. The CDR3 is made up of 18 amino acids. Germline-derived CDR1 and CDR2 are DFQATT and SNEGSKA (reference sequence). Here the CDR3 reads CSARDAVGTSGFLDTQYF. The CDR3 nucleotides read TGCAGTGCTAGAGATGCGGTCGGGACTAGCGGTTTTCTAGATACGCAGTATTTT.

The genes are TRBV9 and TRBJ1-4; D not certain. V lost 0 bases, J lost 2 bases, and 11 bases lay in between. This CDR3 is built from 16 residues. The germline CDR1 and CDR2 sequences are SGDLS and YYNGEE. The DNA for the CDR3 is TGTGCCAGCAGCGTAGACGGGGTTGCGACTAATGAAAAACTGTTTTTT. Amino acids: CASSVDGVATNEKLFF.

This clonotype was seen many times. The V call is TRBV4-1, the J call TRBJ1-1; D unresolved. CDR3 size: 12 residues. Germline CDR1 MGHRA, CDR2 YSYEKL. V was shortened by 1 base and J by 5 bases, with 5 bases between the two germline ends. For the CDR3, the DNA is TGCGCCAGCAGCCAAGGCCGGACTGAAGCTTTCTTT. It encodes CASSQGRTEAFF.

This clonotype was detected many times. The chain recombines TRBV7-2 with TRBJ2-1, with D perhaps matching TRBD1 (5 bases). Looked up from germline, CDR1 is SGHTA and CDR2 is FQGNSA. V was pared by 0 bases and J by 5 bases, with 5 bases between. This CDR3 spans 13 amino acids. CDR3 sequence: CASSLARDNEQFF. Here the CDR3 DNA reads TGTGCCAGCAGCTTAGCCAGGGACAATGAGCAGTTCTTC. Combining the CDR3 with reference TRBV7-2 and TRBJ2-1 gives the whole variable domain GAGVSQSPSNKVTEKGKDVELRCDPISGHTALYWYRQSLGQGLEFLIYFQGNSAPDKSGLPSDRFSAERTGGSVSTLTIQRTQQEDSAVYLCASSLARDNEQFFGPGTRLTVL.

This clonotype was seen a few times. The chain has TRBV27 and TRBJ2-3; D uncertain. Germline V lookup: CDR1 MNHEY, CDR2 SMNVEV (reference sequence). The CDR3 loop spans 13 amino acids. Trimming left V 6 bases short and J 7 bases short, with 14 bases between. In nucleotides, the CDR3 is TGTGCCAGCAGCCAAGCTGGGCAAAATACGCAGTATTTT. Protein product: CASSQAGQNTQYF.

The chain carries TRBV9 and TRBJ2-2; D gene unclear. The CDR3 covers 13 residues. Germline CDR1 is SGDLS and CDR2 is YYNGEE. V shed 4 bases and J shed 1 base, with 5 bases lying between them. In DNA form, the CDR3 reads TGTGCCAGCAGCCCAAAGAACACCGGGGAGCTGTTTTTT. Protein sequence: CASSPKNTGELFF.

The rearrangement uses TRBV28 and TRBJ2-7; D call uncertain. Germline loops: CDR1 MDHEN, CDR2 SYDVKM. V lost 3 bases and J lost 5, with 5 bases in between. This CDR3 has 11 residues. CDR3 in DNA: TGTGCCAGCAGTTTCGTACACGAGCAGTACTTC. Amino acids: CASSFVHEQYF.

This chain links TRBV12-3 or TRBV12-4 with TRBJ2-1; D gene unclear. Trimming took off 4 bases at V and 9 bases at J, with 7 bases between the two ends. This CDR3 spans 11 amino acids. CDR3 loop: CASSSNLEQFF. CDR3 nucleotides: TGTGCCAGCAGTTCCAACCTTGAGCAGTTCTTC.